The 3 T cell receptor beta chains listed next were all sequenced from one sample in a study of T cells after yellow fever vaccination (dated by TCRdb to between 2017 and 2020). This sample's treatment or condition label indicates: live attenuated yellow fever vaccine strain. Library construction relied on 5' RACE. Instrument on record: Illumina NovaSeq 6000. TCRdb ran its own pipeline on the public reads, namely fastp trimming at Q25 and MiXCR clone calling, and kept in-frame beta chains. Each CDR3 protein appears once, grouped with its most common genes and DNA. Within this sample are 400,000 to 450,000 distinct CDR3 sequences, with 18% of them counted one time only. Roughly a sixth of the sample belongs to the ten largest clones. This specimen was PBMCs, taken before the yellow fever booster vaccination. Receptor source: a man aged 18 to 30 who received the YFV17D yellow fever vaccine.

In this sample, this clonotype turned up many times. The chain couples TRBV5-1 to TRBJ2-3; the match to TRBD1 covers 9 bases. The CDR3 loop spans 14 amino acids. In germline, CDR1 is SGHRS, CDR2 YFSETQ. The trim removed 4 bases at V and 6 bases at J, leaving 6 bases unmatched. The CDR3 region is CASSKDRGDDTQYF. Written as DNA, the CDR3 is TGCGCCAGCAGCAAGGACAGGGGTGACGATACGCAGTATTTT.

This clonotype occurred many times. The CDR3 region has the DNA TGTGCCAGCAGCTTAGCGGGGGCCATCCTCCAAGAGACCCAGTACTTC. Protein product: CASSLAGAILQETQYF. The V gene is TRBV7-9, the J gene TRBJ2-5, with a tentative D call TRBD1 (6 bases). This CDR3 comprises 16 residues. Germline loops: CDR1 SEHNR, CDR2 FQNEAQ (reference sequence). The V end lost 0 bases, the J end lost 1 base, and 12 bases lay between the germline ends.

In its sample, this clonotype was seen a few times. The chain is built from TRBV4-1 and TRBJ2-1; D gene ambiguous. Germline values: CDR1 MGHRA, CDR2 YSYEKL. The CDR3 spans 14 residues. Trimming pared 2 bases from V and 0 bases from J, leaving 5 bases between. In DNA, the CDR3 is TGCGCCAGCAGCCAATGGTACTCCTACAATGAGCAGTTCTTC. This codes for CASSQWYSYNEQFF.